Listed below are T cell receptor beta chains from one sample, sequenced in a study of blood T cell repertoires in COVID-19. Sequencing used immunoSEQ multiplex PCR; TCRdb keeps in-frame clones, though not all of them. Altogether some 140,000 clones are present, about 77% being singletons, with the ten largest covering over 15%. Sequences were obtained from peripheral blood. The source of these receptors is a man older than 75 with acute or convalescent COVID-19. Each CDR3 is given without its conserved first and last residue.

j_call	v_call	cdr3_aa
TRBJ2-5	TRBV5-1	ASSLPTGQLGKETQY
TRBJ2-6	TRBV7-2	ASSFQSYPSGANVLT
TRBJ1-6	TRBV19	ASRTGTGPNSPLH
TRBJ2-3	TRBV3-1/TRBV3-2	ASRAASTDTQY
TRBJ2-5	TRBV23-1	ASSLPGGFWDRGFFRETQY
TRBJ2-7	TRBV6-2/TRBV6-3	ASSTPRDTYEQY
TRBJ1-3	TRBV11-2	ASSLAGNRNTIY
TRBJ2-7	TRBV6-5	ASSYSMATGRYEQY
TRBJ2-3	TRBV9	ASSVGPGGTDTQY
TRBJ2-7	TRBV5-4	ASSLAGAGGYYEQY
TRBJ2-7	TRBV16	ASSQKGFQLRGDSIEQY
TRBJ1-1	TRBV7-2	ASSSTGSPTEAF
TRBJ1-1	TRBV20-1	SASRSGQNTEAF
TRBJ1-1	TRBV30	AWSRGTANTEAF
TRBJ1-2	TRBV2	ASSVRDYYGYT
TRBJ1-2	TRBV5-1	ASSPRTVTGGYT
TRBJ2-1	TRBV12-3/TRBV12-4	ASSRQDYNEQF
TRBJ1-3	TRBV2	ASSEGFGGGNTIY
TRBJ1-2	TRBV18	ASSPVGQGSQSGGYT
TRBJ1-2	TRBV2	ASSERRFGGVEPKRYGYT
TRBJ1-2	TRBV6-5	ASSYSNRGINYGYT
TRBJ2-5	TRBV6-1	ASSEALGAQY
TRBJ2-4	TRBV6-5	ASRSSGGTTGIQY
TRBJ1-6	TRBV20-1	SASPAGRDSPLH